This T cell receptor (beta chain) was sequenced for a study of molecular identifiers for immune sequencing clone quantification listed by TCRdb under 2018. Some background on the complete study: For a replicate experiment, RNA from roughly 18,000 or 92,000 naive CD8 T cells was divided into five aliquots, and four of the five aliquots were sequenced. CD8 T cells were used in a methods study to benchmark molecular-identifier clustering-based TCR repertoire sequencing (MIDCIRS) and TCR RNA copy counting.

Naive CD8 T cell libraries were made from around 18,000 to 910,000 sorted cells using 10%, 30% or 50% of purified RNA. Naive CD8 T cells, defined as CD8+CD4-CCR7+CD45RA+, were FACS-sorted into RLT Plus buffer on a BD FACSAria II. To test detection sensitivity, Jurkat RNA equal to around 11 TCR copies was added to samples of about 17,000-1,100,000 naive CD8 T cells. CD8 T cells were enriched with RosetteSep CD8+ T Cell Enrichment Cocktail and Ficoll-Paque, followed by ACK red cell lysis. This clonotype appeared many times. Its antigen remains unidentified. No clone much larger than this one lies a single base away; base qualities are absent. The full study reports these points: In CMV-specific effector cells, clones with more than 20 RNA copies accounted for over 97% of molecules, whereas in naive cells such clones accounted for under 1%. When barcode sub-clustering was not used, chimeric consensus sequences inflated TCR diversity, with chimeras reaching as high as 47%. Modeling estimated around 3.2 recovered TCR RNA copies per cell, compared with approximately 9.5 by digital PCR, which implies about 32% capture efficiency. Even against a background of 800,000 to 1,000,000 naive CD8 T cells, spiked-in Jurkat TCR RNA amounting to a single cell's worth was reported to be detectable. The naive libraries included spiked-in Jurkat TCR RNA (10 copies' worth), and this Jurkat TCR RNA is not part of the donor repertoire. Highly expanded clone sizes could be underestimated if identical TCR molecules share a barcode.

Including cysteine and phenylalanine, the CDR3 has 11 amino acids. Only the CDR3 part of the read is kept: 33 bases, read in frame from the first base. Via the germline V gene (reference sequence), CDR1 is PRHDT and CDR2 FYEKMQ. Trimming removed 5 bases from V and 14 bases from J; the gene matches leave 6 bases unexplained. Library preparation was by PCR. These reads were obtained on a NextSeq 500. Bulk TCR libraries were made following a previously described method, with the TCR primers given in Table S5. Total RNA was purified with the Qiagen AllPrep DNA/RNA kit. Before any analysis, reads coming from multiple sequencing runs of the same library were combined into one pool. The authors' pipeline ran thus. Reads were retained only if their TCR constant sequence matched exactly, and those retained reads were trimmed to 150 nt and grouped according to their 12-nt molecular barcodes. Reads inside each barcode group were sub-clustered using a 15% Levenshtein threshold, and a quality-weighted consensus sequence was constructed for each RNA molecule. Non-functional sequences were excluded, and lower-count sequences lying one edit away from another sequence were also excluded. Barcode sub-clusters with fewer than 20% of the maximum read count were removed, based on fitting two negative binomial distributions. The raw public reads went through TCRdb reprocessing: fastp at Q25, MiXCR clone calling, in-frame beta chains kept. Rows are combined by CDR3 protein, so each entry shows the most common genes and DNA. The V and J calls follow TCRdb's processing rather than the paper's. For this sample there are over 550,000 distinct CDR3 sequences; roughly 25% appear just once. The ten largest clones take up about 0.73% of the sample.

This sequence originates from a human donor in good health. Some libraries in this study had Jurkat cell RNA spiked in. The material sequenced was naive CD8+ T cells from blood, with Jurkat cell RNA spiked in. The cell subset or site label, read with the paper, signifies: FACS-sorted CD8+CD4-CCR7+CD45RA+ naive T cells. The rearranged segments are TRBV13 and TRBJ2-1, with 7 bases matching TRBD1. For the CDR3, the sequence is CASSQTGAEFF. DNA sequence: TGTGCCAGCAGCCAAACAGGGGCGGAGTTCTTC.